A single sample is the source of the 12 T cell receptor beta chains below, sequenced in a study of T cells in Graves' hyperthyroidism and ophthalmopathy. What was amplified from RNA transcripts were TCR beta CDR3 regions. Using the HTBI primer set, a first-round RT-PCR was run on the TCR CDR3. TCRdb itself ran the multiplex PCR reads through MiXCR, one entry per CDR3 protein. Here the sample spans 660,000 or so distinct CDR3 sequences, roughly 20% being singletons. Sequencing used blood. The source is a man younger than 45 with Graves' ophthalmopathy.

A few counts support this clonotype. The chain has TRBV6-1 and TRBJ2-7, with D possibly being TRBD1 or TRBD2 (5 bases each). V lost 6 bases and J lost 2, with 17 bases in between. Germline CDR1 MNHNS, CDR2 SASEGT. CDR3 length: 15 residues. The chain's CDR3 is CASRGTAHNAYEQYF. The CDR3, as DNA: TGTGCCAGCAGGGGGACCGCCCATAACGCCTACGAGCAGTACTTC.

V usage is TRBV28 and J usage is TRBJ2-5; TRBD1 matches at 11 bases. With 6 bases clipped from V and 1 base from J, the junction kept 4 bases outside the gene matches. This CDR3 spans 15 amino acids. The germline gives CDR1 MDHEN, CDR2 SYDVKM. CDR3 DNA: TGTGCCAGCAGCGGACAGGGGGCACGCCAAGAGACCCAGTACTTC. Amino acid sequence: CASSGQGARQETQYF.

The rearrangement links TRBV20-1 to TRBJ2-1; the match to TRBD2 covers 11 bases. This CDR3 is 17 amino acids long. CDR1 is DFQATT, CDR2 SNEGSKA, per germline (reference sequence). J gave up 8 bases and V 2 bases, and 14 bases lay outside the gene matches. The CDR3: CSARMGLAEARWDEQFF. CDR3 in DNA: TGCAGTGCTAGAATGGGACTAGCGGAAGCGCGATGGGATGAGCAGTTCTTC.

This clonotype was recorded at least ten times. The chain has TRBV5-1 and TRBJ2-7; TRBD1 matches 8 bases. V was clipped by 4 bases and J by 6 bases; unmatched bases: 9. Per germline, CDR1 SGHRS and CDR2 YFSETQ. This CDR3 region has 14 residues. The CDR3 loop reads CASSIRQGPSEQYF. The CDR3 DNA is TGCGCCAGCAGCATCAGACAGGGGCCCTCCGAGCAGTACTTC.

This clonotype was detected many times. This chain joins TRBV12-3 or TRBV12-4 and TRBJ2-1; a possible D gene is TRBD2 (5 bases). This CDR3 contains 16 residues. Trimming removed 3 bases at V and 1 base at J, with 13 bases between. The CDR3 sequence is CASSLGSLWSYNEQFF. CDR3 bases: TGTGCCAGCAGTTTGGGGAGCCTCTGGTCCTACAATGAGCAGTTCTTC.

This clonotype was detected ten times or more. The chain combines TRBV6-1 with TRBJ2-2, with D uncertain. V dropped 9 bases and J dropped 1 base, with 9 bases sitting between them. CDR1 is MNHNS and CDR2 is SASEGT in the germline V gene. There are 13 residues in the CDR3. CDR3 DNA: TGTGCCAGTCCGATGGTGAACACCGGGGAGCTGTTTTTT. It specifies CASPMVNTGELFF.

CDR3 residues: CASSRRPNGELKQYF. In DNA, the CDR3 is TGTGCCAGCAGCCGAAGGCCAAACGGGGAGTTGAAGCAGTACTTC. V and J are TRBV7-2 and TRBJ2-7; tentative D call: TRBD2 (5 bases). The CDR3 is 15 amino acids. Trimming left V 5 bases short and J 8 bases short, with 22 bases between. CDR1 and CDR2 from the germline V gene are SGHTA and FQGNSA.

The chain has TRBV20-1 and TRBJ1-2; 8 positions agree with TRBD1. The CDR3 has 13 residues. V lost 5 bases, J lost 3 bases, and 5 bases stayed unmatched. The germline gives CDR1 DFQATT, CDR2 SNEGSKA (reference sequence). In DNA, the CDR3 is TGCAGTGCTGGGACAGGTCGGGACTATGGCTACACCTTC. This encodes CSAGTGRDYGYTF.

This clonotype was observed many times. CDR3: CASSAGRGNEKLFF. The CDR3 DNA sequence: TGTGCCAGCTCGGCAGGGCGCGGTAATGAAAAACTGTTTTTT. The chain joins TRBV18 to TRBJ1-4; perhaps TRBD1 as D (5 bases). Trimming left V 6 bases short and J 4 bases short, with 12 bases between. The length of the CDR3 is 14 residues. Germline assignment: CDR1 KGHSH and CDR2 LQKENI.

The table lists this clonotype with a few counts. One end of the junction varies from germline; a read error may be responsible. The gene calls are TRBV2 and TRBJ2-1; 9 nucleotides line up with TRBD2. Germline values: CDR1 SNHLY, CDR2 FYNNEI. The CDR3 runs 15 residues. CDR3: CTSSRGASGIDEQFF. CDR3 DNA: TGTACCAGCAGCCGAGGGGCTAGCGGGATAGATGAGCAGTTCTTC. Full variable domain (rest looked up from reference TRBV2 and TRBJ2-1): EPEVTQTPSHQVTQMGQEVILRCVPISNHLYFYWYRQILGQKVEFLVSFYNNEISEKSEIFDDQFSVERPDGSNFTLKIRSTKLEDSAMYFCTSSRGASGIDEQFFGPGTRLTVL.

This clonotype has only a few counts. The rearrangement uses TRBV18 and TRBJ1-5; possible D gene TRBD1, 6 bases. This CDR3 is built from 18 residues. Per the germline V gene, CDR1 is KGHSH and CDR2 is LQKENI. Trimming removed 3 bases from V and 5 bases from J, with 23 bases in between. The CDR3 region is CASSPSRRGASLDQPQHF. In nucleotides, the CDR3 is TGTGCCAGCTCACCCTCGCGGCGGGGGGCCAGCCTTGATCAGCCCCAGCATTTT.

The J gene is TRBJ2-7, the V gene TRBV6-6, with D perhaps matching TRBD1 (5 bases). Per the germline V gene, CDR1 is MNHNY and CDR2 is SVGAGI (reference sequence). Trimming pared 2 bases from V and 2 bases from J, leaving 10 bases between. The CDR3 extends over 14 amino acids. The CDR3 reads CASSYRQGAYEQYF. CDR3 coding DNA: TGTGCCAGCAGTTACCGTCAGGGCGCCTACGAGCAGTACTTC.